These 21 T cell receptor beta chains originate from one sample sequenced in a study of prognosis after radiotherapy for stage I lung cancer. Two rounds of multiplex PCR amplified TCR beta CDR3 from genomic DNA. First-round PCR, the initial amplification, used primers specific to each TRBV and TRBJ gene. In TCRdb, the multiplex PCR reads were re-called with MiXCR into one record per CDR3 protein. The data show 15,000 to 20,000 distinct CDR3 sequences, roughly 46% seen once. The material was PBMCs, obtained before or after stereotactic body radiation therapy (not recorded which). All receptors come from a donor aged 50 or older with non-small cell lung cancer.

This clonotype was detected many times. The rearrangement uses TRBV5-5 and TRBJ2-1, with D maybe TRBD1 (6 bases). Germline CDR1 and CDR2: SGHKS and YYEKEE (reference sequence). This CDR3 has 14 residues. The V gene lost 4 bases and the J gene lost 0 bases, with 8 bases spanning the gap. Here the CDR3 DNA reads TGTGCCAGCAGCGAGGGGGACTCCTACAATGAGCAGTTCTTC. This gives the protein CASSEGDSYNEQFF.

This clonotype was observed at least ten times. V gene TRBV15 combines with J gene TRBJ2-5, with D possibly being TRBD2 (5 bases). CDR1 is LNHNV and CDR2 is YYDKDF in the germline V gene (reference sequence). V was cut by 5 bases and J by 5 bases, with 9 bases left in between. CDR3 length: 12 residues. This CDR3 reads CATSPWRETQYF. The CDR3 region has the DNA TGTGCCACCAGCCCTTGGAGGGAGACCCAGTACTTC. The full variable domain, its missing parts supplied by reference TRBV15 and TRBJ2-5, is DAMVIQNPRYQVTQFGKPVTLSCSQTLNHNVMYWYQQKSSQAPKLLFHYYDKDFNNEADTPDNFQSRRPNTSFCFLDIRSPGLGDTAMYLCATSPWRETQYFGPGTRLLVL.

By sample fraction, this clonotype is medium-sized. The J gene is TRBJ2-1, the V gene TRBV5-1, with 9 nucleotides matching TRBD2. The V gene end was trimmed by 0 bases and the J gene end by 0 bases; junction bases not matched to a gene: 4. The CDR3 totals 17 residues. CDR1 is SGHRS, CDR2 YFSETQ, per germline. CDR3 sequence reads: CASSLDGLASSYNEQFF. CDR3 bases: TGCGCCAGCAGCTTGGATGGACTAGCGAGCTCCTACAATGAGCAGTTCTTC.

The gene calls are TRBV7-2 and TRBJ2-7; 7 bases are a match to TRBD2. Germline CDR1 SGHTA, CDR2 FQGNSA. The junction had 4 bases not matched to a gene; V was cut back by 2 bases and J by 6 bases. The CDR3 is 13 residues long. The CDR3 here is CASSLRGSVEQYF. Written as DNA, the CDR3 is TGTGCCAGCAGCTTACGCGGGAGTGTCGAGCAGTACTTC.

This clonotype was recorded many times. The rearrangement links TRBV9 to TRBJ2-1; D possibly corresponds to TRBD2 (5 bases). V lost 8 bases and J 0 bases, leaving 15 bases between the germline ends. This CDR3 spans 15 amino acids. Germline V gene lookup returns CDR1 SGDLS and CDR2 YYNGEE. CDR3 DNA sequence: TGTGCCAGGGGATCCCTAGCAAGCTCCTACAATGAGCAGTTCTTC. Its translation is CARGSLASSYNEQFF.

The chain employs TRBV12-3 or TRBV12-4 and TRBJ2-2; D possibly corresponds to TRBD1 (5 bases). The V and J ends lost 2 bases and 5 bases respectively, with 15 bases between them. This CDR3 contains 16 residues. The CDR3 region has the DNA TGTGCCAGCAGTTTATACGCCAGGGTGTGGACCGGGGAGCTGTTTTTT. Its protein is CASSLYARVWTGELFF.

This clonotype has at least ten counts. The gene calls are TRBV12-3 or TRBV12-4 and TRBJ2-5; possible D gene TRBD1, 6 bases. The CDR3 runs 13 residues. Trimming took off 6 bases at V and 3 bases at J, with 11 bases between the two ends. CDR3 protein: CASRPGHEETQYF. The CDR3 DNA is TGTGCCAGCAGGCCGGGACATGAAGAGACCCAGTACTTC.

The CDR3 region is CAVHKDGGYGYTF. DNA of the CDR3: TGTGCCGTCCATAAGGACGGCGGTTATGGCTACACCTTC. The chain uses TRBV14 and TRBJ1-2, with no clear D. Germline values: CDR1 SGHDN, CDR2 FVKESK. The V end was cut by 11 bases, the J end by 5 bases, with 18 bases between. The CDR3 runs 13 residues.

This clonotype was seen ten or more times. J is TRBJ1-2 and V is TRBV6-2 or TRBV6-3, with D unclear. V gave up 8 bases and J gave up 7 bases, with 17 bases separating them. In germline, CDR1 is MNHEY, CDR2 SVGEGT. CDR3 length: 13 residues. The CDR3 region is CASAPGLRGGYTF. The CDR3 coding sequence is TGTGCCAGCGCGCCGGGTTTAAGAGGTGGCTACACCTTC.

This clonotype appeared many times. The chain combines TRBV11-3 with TRBJ2-1; 9 bases fit TRBD2. After removal of 1 base from V and 4 bases from J, the junction contained 5 bases not matched to a gene. Per germline, CDR1 SGHNT and CDR2 YENEEA. The CDR3 sequence is 16 residues long. The DNA for the CDR3 is TGTGCCAGCAGCTTAGGAGGCGGGGGGGCGTACAATGAGCAGTTCTTC. It is translated as CASSLGGGGAYNEQFF. Complete variable domain (other parts from reference TRBV11-3 and TRBJ2-1): EAGVVQSPRYKIIEKKQPVAFWCNPISGHNTLYWYLQNLGQGPELLIRYENEEAVDDSQLPKDRFSAERLKGVDSTLKIQPAELGDSAVYLCASSLGGGGAYNEQFFGPGTRLTVL.

The chain uses TRBV30 and TRBJ1-6, with TRBD1 as a possible D gene (6 bases). CDR1 GTSNPN and CDR2 SVGIG come from the germline V gene (reference sequence). CDR3 length equals 16 residues. The ends were cut back, 0 bases at V and 5 bases at J, with 14 bases in the middle. Written as DNA, the CDR3 is TGTGCCTGGAGTGTAGTCCCAGGGGTGAATAATTCACCCCTCCACTTT. This gives the protein CAWSVVPGVNNSPLHF.

This clonotype was picked up one time. The chain's CDR3 is CASSFNSNQPQHF. Written as DNA, the CDR3 is TGTGCCAGCAGCTTTAATAGCAATCAGCCCCAGCATTTT. The rearrangement joins TRBV7-8 to TRBJ1-5; D ambiguous. Germline CDR1 is SGHVS and CDR2 is FQNEAQ. The CDR3 runs 13 residues. Trimming removed 3 bases from V and 0 bases from J, with 3 bases in between.

Notes on this clonotype: This may be a read error: a much more frequent sequence differs by one nucleotide. The CDR3 here is CSVDRYRGTDTQYF. The CDR3 nucleotides read TGCAGCGTTGACCGGTACAGGGGGACAGATACGCAGTATTTT. The chain is built from TRBV29-1 and TRBJ2-3; 8 bases match TRBD1. J was trimmed by 3 bases and V by 3 bases; bases with no gene match: 5. The CDR3 consists of 14 residues. Germline lookup yields CDR1 SQVTM and CDR2 ANQGSEA.

As to this clonotype: The likely explanation is a read error, given a far larger clone one base away. The chain is built from TRBV6-4 and TRBJ2-7; no clear D. The V gene lost 7 bases and the J gene lost 1 base, with 11 bases spanning the gap. This CDR3 has 13 amino acids. CDR1 is MRHNA, CDR2 SNTAGT, per germline. The CDR3 DNA reads TGTGCCAGCACCCGAGCGTTATCCTACGAGCAGTACTTC. It specifies CASTRALSYEQYF.

This clonotype was recorded at least ten times. CDR3: CASSLGGGRDEQFF. CDR3 bases: TGTGCCAGCAGTTTAGGCGGCGGGCGTGATGAGCAGTTCTTC. The V and J genes are TRBV12-3 or TRBV12-4 and TRBJ2-1; a possible D gene is TRBD2 (5 bases). V shed 1 base and J shed 8 bases, with 12 bases lying between them. This CDR3 spans 14 amino acids.

This chain connects TRBV5-1 to TRBJ2-2; possibly TRBD1 or TRBD2 for D (5 bases each). The CDR3 spans 14 residues. Germline V gene lookup returns CDR1 SGHRS and CDR2 YFSETQ. The V end lost 3 bases, the J end lost 7 bases, and 13 bases lay between the germline ends. The DNA for the CDR3 is TGCGCCAGCAGCTATGGGACCGATGGCGGGGAGCTGTTTTTT. It yields the protein CASSYGTDGGELFF. The full variable domain, completed using reference TRBV5-1 and TRBJ2-2, is KAGVTQTPRYLIKTRGQQVTLSCSPISGHRSVSWYQQTPGQGLQFLFEYFSETQRNKGNFPGRFSGRQFSNSRSEMNVSTLELGDSALYLCASSYGTDGGELFFGEGSRLTVL.

On this clonotype: A far larger clone is one base from this, pointing to a likely read error. The rearrangement uses TRBV6-2 or TRBV6-3 and TRBJ1-1; unclear D gene. The CDR3 extends over 14 amino acids. Per the germline V gene, CDR1 is MNHEY and CDR2 is SVGEGT. This chain's CDR3 is CASSYSRPETGAFF. CDR3 sequence (DNA): TGTGCCAGCAGTTACTCGAGGCCGGAGACTGGAGCTTTCTTT.

This clonotype has ten or more counts. The J gene is TRBJ1-3, the V gene TRBV20-1; tentatively, D is TRBD1 (6 bases). The germline V gene encodes CDR1 DFQATT and CDR2 SNEGSKA (reference sequence). CDR3 length: 15 amino acids. Trimming took 7 bases from V and 2 from J, leaving 18 bases between them. The CDR3 bases are TGCAGTGAAAGAGAAGGGGGGTGCGCTGGAAACACCATATATTTT. This gives the protein CSEREGGCAGNTIYF.

The sample holds one count of this clonotype. The rearrangement uses TRBV19 and TRBJ2-3; D may be TRBD2 (6 bases). The CDR3 has 18 amino acids. The germline V gene encodes CDR1 LNHDA and CDR2 SQIVND (reference sequence). V was shortened by 4 bases and J by 7 bases, with 27 bases between the two germline ends. Here the CDR3 DNA reads TGTGCCAGTAGTACCCAACTTCTGGCGGGGTCCCAGTTGTATACGCAGTATTTT. This codes for CASSTQLLAGSQLYTQYF.

This clonotype was recorded at least ten times. The rearrangement links TRBV19 to TRBJ2-3; 9 bases agree with TRBD2. Germline lookup yields CDR1 LNHDA and CDR2 SQIVND (reference sequence). This CDR3 has 13 residues. The ends lost 8 bases at V and 1 base at J; junction bases unmatched: 1. The CDR3, as DNA: TGTGCCAGTCAGCGGGGGGGCACAGATACGCAGTATTTT. This translates into CASQRGGTDTQYF.

About this clonotype itself: A read error may explain this, as a much larger clone is one base away. No conserved phenylalanine or tryptophan ends this CDR3, so it is likely a read error. V gene TRBV29-1 combines with J gene TRBJ2-7; no firm D call. V was shortened by 4 bases and J by 3 bases, with 10 bases between the two germline ends. The CDR3 extends over 12 amino acids. The V gene's germline CDR1 is SQVTM and CDR2 ANQGSEA. The CDR3 loop is CSVVGKGYEQYS. The CDR3 DNA follows: TGCAGCGTTGTAGGTAAAGGCTACGAGCAGTACTCC.